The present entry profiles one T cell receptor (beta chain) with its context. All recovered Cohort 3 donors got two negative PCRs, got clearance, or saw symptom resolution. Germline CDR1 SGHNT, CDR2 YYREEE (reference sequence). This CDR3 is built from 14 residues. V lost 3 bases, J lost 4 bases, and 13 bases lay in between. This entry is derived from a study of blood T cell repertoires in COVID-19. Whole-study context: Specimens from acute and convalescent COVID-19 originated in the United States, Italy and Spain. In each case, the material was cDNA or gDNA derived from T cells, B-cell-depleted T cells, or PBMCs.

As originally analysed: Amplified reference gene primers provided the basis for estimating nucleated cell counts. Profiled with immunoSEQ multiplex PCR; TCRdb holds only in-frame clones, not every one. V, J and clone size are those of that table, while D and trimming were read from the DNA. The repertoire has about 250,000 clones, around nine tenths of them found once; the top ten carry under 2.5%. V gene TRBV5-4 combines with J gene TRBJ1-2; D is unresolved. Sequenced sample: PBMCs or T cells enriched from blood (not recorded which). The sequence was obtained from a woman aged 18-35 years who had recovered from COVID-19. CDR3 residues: CASSSDTASYGYTF. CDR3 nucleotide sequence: TGTGCCAGCAGCTCCGACACAGCCTCCTATGGCTACACCTTC.